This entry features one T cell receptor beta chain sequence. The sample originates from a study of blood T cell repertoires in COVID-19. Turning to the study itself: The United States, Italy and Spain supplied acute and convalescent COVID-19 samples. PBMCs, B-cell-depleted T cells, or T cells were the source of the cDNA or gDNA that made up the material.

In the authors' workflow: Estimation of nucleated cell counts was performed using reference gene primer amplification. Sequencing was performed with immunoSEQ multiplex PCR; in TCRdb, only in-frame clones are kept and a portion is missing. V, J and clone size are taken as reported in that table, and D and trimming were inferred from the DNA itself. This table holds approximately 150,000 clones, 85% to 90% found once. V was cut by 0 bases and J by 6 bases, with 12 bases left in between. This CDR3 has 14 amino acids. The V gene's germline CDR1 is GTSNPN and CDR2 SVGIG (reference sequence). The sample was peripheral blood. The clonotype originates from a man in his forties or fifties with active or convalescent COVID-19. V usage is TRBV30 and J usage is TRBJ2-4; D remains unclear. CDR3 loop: CAWSVSAARNIQYF. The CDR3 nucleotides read TGTGCCTGGAGTGTAAGCGCTGCGCGAAACATTCAGTACTTC. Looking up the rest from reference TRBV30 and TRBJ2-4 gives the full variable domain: SQTIHQWPATLVQPVGSPLSLECTVEGTSNPNLYWYRQAAGRGLQLLFYSVGIGQISSEVPQNLSASRPQDRQFILSSKKLLLSDSGFYLCAWSVSAARNIQYFGAGTRLSVL.